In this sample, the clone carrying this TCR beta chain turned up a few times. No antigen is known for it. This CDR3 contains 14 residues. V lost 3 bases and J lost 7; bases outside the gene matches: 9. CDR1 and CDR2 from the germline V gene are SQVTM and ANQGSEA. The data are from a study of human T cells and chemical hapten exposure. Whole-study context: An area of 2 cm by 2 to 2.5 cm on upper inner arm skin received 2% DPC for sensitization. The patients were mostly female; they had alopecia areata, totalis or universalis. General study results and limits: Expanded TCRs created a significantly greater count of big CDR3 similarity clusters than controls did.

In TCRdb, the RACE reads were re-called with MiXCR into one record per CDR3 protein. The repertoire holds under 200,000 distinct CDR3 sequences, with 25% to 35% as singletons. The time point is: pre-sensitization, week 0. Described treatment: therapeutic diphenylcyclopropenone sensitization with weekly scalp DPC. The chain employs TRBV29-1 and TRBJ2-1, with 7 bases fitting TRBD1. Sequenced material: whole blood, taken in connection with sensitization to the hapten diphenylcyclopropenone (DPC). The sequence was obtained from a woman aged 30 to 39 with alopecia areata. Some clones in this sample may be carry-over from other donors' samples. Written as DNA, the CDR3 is TGCAGCGTTGATGAAGGGACAGTTGAAAATGAGCAGTTCTTC. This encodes CSVDEGTVENEQFF.